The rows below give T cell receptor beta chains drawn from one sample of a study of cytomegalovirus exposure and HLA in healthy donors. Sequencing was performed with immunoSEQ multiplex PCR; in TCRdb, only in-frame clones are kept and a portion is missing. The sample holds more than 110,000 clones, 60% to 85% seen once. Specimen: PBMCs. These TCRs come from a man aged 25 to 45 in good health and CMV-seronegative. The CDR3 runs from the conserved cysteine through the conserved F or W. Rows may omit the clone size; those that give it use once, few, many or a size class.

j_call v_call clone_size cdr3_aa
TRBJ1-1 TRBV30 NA CAWSSRGLTEAFF
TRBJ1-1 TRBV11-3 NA CASRPGTGNTEAFF
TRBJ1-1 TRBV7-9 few CASSYAGYTEAFF
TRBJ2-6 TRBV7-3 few CASSSSASGANGLTF
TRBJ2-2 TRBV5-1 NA CASSAGRSTGELFF
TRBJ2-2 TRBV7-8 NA CASSSRDRVDGELFF
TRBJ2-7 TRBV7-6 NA CASSPGTSGYEQYF
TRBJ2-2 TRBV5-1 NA CASRPSGRVTGELFF
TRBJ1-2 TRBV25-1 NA CASRRDSSNYGYTF
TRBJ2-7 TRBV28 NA CASSLTLSYEQYF
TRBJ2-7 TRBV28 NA CASSSQRTGTWITYEQYF
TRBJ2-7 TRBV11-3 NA CASSPGQGIYEQYF
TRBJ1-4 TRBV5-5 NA CASSQRGSTNEKLFF
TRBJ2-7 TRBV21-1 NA CASSAETGGYEQYF
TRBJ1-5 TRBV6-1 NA CASSTTGLDQPQHF
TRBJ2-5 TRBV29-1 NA CSGEGTGGSDQETQYF
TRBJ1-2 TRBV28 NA CASSLPQRGGYGYTF
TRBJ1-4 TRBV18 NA CASSGGLNEKLFF
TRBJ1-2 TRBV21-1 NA CASSKRINYGYTF
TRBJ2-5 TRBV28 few CASSPSGDTQETQYF
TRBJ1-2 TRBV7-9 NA CASSAGRGTGYTF
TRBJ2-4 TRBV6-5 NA CASSSPGSKNIQYF
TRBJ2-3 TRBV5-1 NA CASSRDSLPDTQYF
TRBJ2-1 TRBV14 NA CASSQLGTDNEQFF
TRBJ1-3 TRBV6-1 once CASSAIGSGNTIYF
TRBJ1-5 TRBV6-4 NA CASSDVMGLGRDENQPQHF
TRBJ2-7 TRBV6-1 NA CASSVAGVTYEQYF
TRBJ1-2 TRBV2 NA CASTGDYGYTF
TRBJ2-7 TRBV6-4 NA CASPKDSNSYEQYF
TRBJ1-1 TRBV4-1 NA CASSQYPGAEAFF
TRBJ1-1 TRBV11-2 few CASSFRGVTEAFF
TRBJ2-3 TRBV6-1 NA CASSTRSDTQYF
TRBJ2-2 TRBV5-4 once CASSLAIGSAGGGGTGELFF
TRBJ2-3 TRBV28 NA CASRLYFSGRADTQYF
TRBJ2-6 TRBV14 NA CASSQNGRGANVLTF
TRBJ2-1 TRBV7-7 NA CASSTGQYNEQFF
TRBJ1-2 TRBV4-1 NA CASSQYHPPGANYGYTF
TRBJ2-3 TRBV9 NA CASSPIGGRPGDTQYF
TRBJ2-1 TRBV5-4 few CASSRSLAGVYEQFF
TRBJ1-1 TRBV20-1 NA CSAPKRTEAFF
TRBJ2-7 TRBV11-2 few CASRLIGGKGYEQYF
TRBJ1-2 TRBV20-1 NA CSVPGGGGYTF
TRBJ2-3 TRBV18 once CASSPLLAGVGDTQYF
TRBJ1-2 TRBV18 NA CASSHGQGYGYTF